Listed below are T cell receptor beta chains from one sample, sequenced in a study of spatial heterogeneity in lung cancer. TCRdb called the 5' RACE reads again in MiXCR, with one record for every CDR3 protein. The sample comprises 5,700 or so distinct CDR3 sequences, roughly a quarter of which are singletons, and roughly 20% rests with the top ten. The sample was lung tumor tissue, taken at surgery. The receptors here all came from a male donor with early-stage non-small cell lung cancer. CDR3s include the opening cysteine and the closing phenylalanine or tryptophan. A D gene is named only where the DNA matches it firmly. The size entry is marked missing in some rows and otherwise reads once, few, many or a size class.

CDR3aa: CASSPGGSGNEQFF; abundance: many; j_gene: TRBJ2-1; v_gene: TRBV7-3; len: 14; d_gene: TRBD1
CDR3aa: CASSYSKLAAKRGSYEQYF; abundance: medium-sized; j_gene: TRBJ2-7; v_gene: TRBV6-6; len: 19; d_gene: TRBD2
CDR3aa: CASSDREGSPLHF; abundance: -; j_gene: TRBJ1-6; v_gene: TRBV27; len: 13; d_gene: TRBD1
CDR3aa: CASSFQGLAAYEQYF; abundance: -; j_gene: TRBJ2-7; v_gene: TRBV7-2; len: 15; d_gene: TRBD2
CDR3aa: CASSGVSGRSNQPQHF; abundance: medium-sized; j_gene: TRBJ1-5; v_gene: TRBV6-1; len: 16; d_gene: -
CDR3aa: CASSLDEDYRADTQYF; abundance: few; j_gene: TRBJ2-3; v_gene: TRBV7-2; len: 16; d_gene: -
CDR3aa: CSVDSGGHTEAFF; abundance: -; j_gene: TRBJ1-1; v_gene: TRBV29-1; len: 13; d_gene: -
CDR3aa: CASSSPGTSGIGVATGELFF; abundance: medium-sized; j_gene: TRBJ2-2; v_gene: TRBV5-1; len: 20; d_gene: TRBD2
CDR3aa: CASSFPRFTDTQYF; abundance: -; j_gene: TRBJ2-3; v_gene: TRBV7-2; len: 14; d_gene: -
CDR3aa: CASSTAAGAPQTQYF; abundance: once; j_gene: TRBJ2-5; v_gene: TRBV5-1; len: 15; d_gene: TRBD2
CDR3aa: CASSSRGVFYEQYF; abundance: many; j_gene: TRBJ2-7; v_gene: TRBV28; len: 14; d_gene: -
CDR3aa: CASSLDGTGGSDQPQHF; abundance: medium-sized; j_gene: TRBJ1-5; v_gene: TRBV7-8; len: 17; d_gene: TRBD1
CDR3aa: CASSDWQGGTYGYTF; abundance: medium-sized; j_gene: TRBJ1-2; v_gene: TRBV2; len: 15; d_gene: TRBD1
CDR3aa: CASSRLGRRLNEQFF; abundance: -; j_gene: TRBJ2-1; v_gene: TRBV3-1; len: 15; d_gene: -
CDR3aa: CASRWTGGSNQPQHF; abundance: medium-sized; j_gene: TRBJ1-5; v_gene: TRBV5-8; len: 15; d_gene: -
CDR3aa: CASGQGPTWAGNTIYF; abundance: medium-sized; j_gene: TRBJ1-3; v_gene: TRBV6-1; len: 16; d_gene: TRBD1
CDR3aa: CASSLGGLPSYEQYF; abundance: medium-sized; j_gene: TRBJ2-7; v_gene: TRBV7-9; len: 15; d_gene: -
CDR3aa: CASSFWNTGELFF; abundance: medium-sized; j_gene: TRBJ2-2; v_gene: TRBV5-6; len: 13; d_gene: -
CDR3aa: CASSSDFAYEQYF; abundance: -; j_gene: TRBJ2-7; v_gene: TRBV11-2; len: 13; d_gene: -
CDR3aa: CSALNAEGYENIQYF; abundance: medium-sized; j_gene: TRBJ2-4; v_gene: TRBV20-1; len: 15; d_gene: -
CDR3aa: CATRGIRDEQYF; abundance: medium-sized; j_gene: TRBJ2-7; v_gene: TRBV5-1; len: 12; d_gene: TRBD1
CDR3aa: CASSSSSYNEQFF; abundance: medium-sized; j_gene: TRBJ2-1; v_gene: TRBV27; len: 13; d_gene: -
CDR3aa: CASKEEQETQYF; abundance: medium-sized; j_gene: TRBJ2-5; v_gene: TRBV2; len: 12; d_gene: -
CDR3aa: CSGGTSATGELFF; abundance: few; j_gene: TRBJ2-2; v_gene: TRBV29-1; len: 13; d_gene: TRBD2
CDR3aa: CSARRREGVTDTQYF; abundance: medium-sized; j_gene: TRBJ2-3; v_gene: TRBV20-1; len: 15; d_gene: TRBD2
CDR3aa: CASSSTGGFGETQYF; abundance: medium-sized; j_gene: TRBJ2-5; v_gene: TRBV5-1; len: 15; d_gene: TRBD1
CDR3aa: CASSSLAGLNEQFF; abundance: medium-sized; j_gene: TRBJ2-1; v_gene: TRBV6-5; len: 14; d_gene: -
CDR3aa: CASSFSGMNEQYF; abundance: -; j_gene: TRBJ2-7; v_gene: TRBV5-5; len: 13; d_gene: -
CDR3aa: CSASDTRGYYEQYF; abundance: medium-sized; j_gene: TRBJ2-7; v_gene: TRBV20-1; len: 14; d_gene: -
CDR3aa: CASSPLAGAHSYNEQFF; abundance: medium-sized; j_gene: TRBJ2-1; v_gene: TRBV11-2; len: 17; d_gene: TRBD2
CDR3aa: CASSEARTQETQYF; abundance: medium-sized; j_gene: TRBJ2-5; v_gene: TRBV2; len: 14; d_gene: -
CDR3aa: CASSFTGENTEAFF; abundance: many; j_gene: TRBJ1-1; v_gene: TRBV12-3/TRBV12-4; len: 14; d_gene: -
CDR3aa: CASSLSTGNNEQFF; abundance: medium-sized; j_gene: TRBJ2-1; v_gene: TRBV7-6; len: 14; d_gene: -
CDR3aa: CASSRPQAYEQYF; abundance: few; j_gene: TRBJ2-7; v_gene: TRBV7-2; len: 13; d_gene: -
CDR3aa: CASQIGLAGSDTQYF; abundance: medium-sized; j_gene: TRBJ2-3; v_gene: TRBV9; len: 15; d_gene: TRBD2
CDR3aa: CASSQGGEETQYF; abundance: medium-sized; j_gene: TRBJ2-5; v_gene: TRBV3-1; len: 13; d_gene: -
CDR3aa: CAWGSSYNEQFF; abundance: -; j_gene: TRBJ2-1; v_gene: TRBV30; len: 12; d_gene: -
CDR3aa: CASSPRATGEQYF; abundance: -; j_gene: TRBJ2-7; v_gene: TRBV6-6; len: 13; d_gene: -
CDR3aa: CASSLGQGSTEAFF; abundance: medium-sized; j_gene: TRBJ1-1; v_gene: TRBV7-9; len: 14; d_gene: TRBD1
CDR3aa: CASSLVESEQFF; abundance: once; j_gene: TRBJ2-1; v_gene: TRBV7-9; len: 12; d_gene: -
CDR3aa: CASSSHYGYTF; abundance: -; j_gene: TRBJ1-2; v_gene: TRBV5-6; len: 11; d_gene: -
CDR3aa: CASSPPGSGRKETQYF; abundance: medium-sized; j_gene: TRBJ2-5; v_gene: TRBV11-2; len: 16; d_gene: TRBD2
CDR3aa: CSVEEGLNNEQFF; abundance: -; j_gene: TRBJ2-1; v_gene: TRBV29-1; len: 13; d_gene: -
CDR3aa: CASSDAGANVLTF; abundance: many; j_gene: TRBJ2-6; v_gene: TRBV25-1; len: 13; d_gene: -
CDR3aa: CASSVAGAGETQYF; abundance: medium-sized; j_gene: TRBJ2-5; v_gene: TRBV9; len: 14; d_gene: -
CDR3aa: CASSAGGNTIYF; abundance: medium-sized; j_gene: TRBJ1-3; v_gene: TRBV27; len: 12; d_gene: -
CDR3aa: CAWSPSLNTEAFF; abundance: -; j_gene: TRBJ1-1; v_gene: TRBV30; len: 13; d_gene: -
CDR3aa: CASSPLPGGGVNTGELFF; abundance: few; j_gene: TRBJ2-2; v_gene: TRBV5-4; len: 18; d_gene: -
CDR3aa: CASRRPQETQYF; abundance: medium-sized; j_gene: TRBJ2-5; v_gene: TRBV6-5; len: 12; d_gene: -
CDR3aa: CASGDSGYNEQFF; abundance: medium-sized; j_gene: TRBJ2-1; v_gene: TRBV9; len: 13; d_gene: TRBD2
CDR3aa: CSALGQMRNIQYF; abundance: -; j_gene: TRBJ2-4; v_gene: TRBV20-1; len: 13; d_gene: TRBD1